These 18 T cell receptor beta chains came from one sample sequenced in a study of blood T cell repertoires in COVID-19. Assay used: immunoSEQ multiplex PCR; TCRdb lists only in-frame clones, some missing. The table shows approximately 300,000 clones, with approximately 92% occurring only once. Sequenced: peripheral blood. These receptors came from a woman aged 25 to 39 with COVID-19, enrolled during active disease.

The chain uses TRBV5-1 and TRBJ1-4; tentative D call: TRBD1 (5 bases). The ends were cut back, 4 bases at V and 5 bases at J, with 15 bases in the middle. Germline V gene sequence: CDR1 SGHRS, CDR2 YFSETQ. The CDR3 extends over 15 amino acids. CDR3 loop: CASSPGGSGNEKLFF. CDR3 DNA: TGCGCCAGCAGCCCGGGTGGGTCAGGGAATGAAAAACTGTTTTTT.

The rearrangement links TRBV7-3 to TRBJ2-3; 10 nucleotides line up with TRBD2. J lost 2 bases, V lost 4 bases, and 6 bases had no gene match. The CDR3 covers 16 residues. Germline V lookup: CDR1 SGHTA, CDR2 FQGTGA. The CDR3 nucleotides are TGTGCCAGCAGCTCTCCAGCGGGAGGGTCCACAGATACGCAGTATTTT. As protein: CASSSPAGGSTDTQYF.

The rearrangement joins TRBV6-5 to TRBJ1-1, with a weak D call TRBD1 (5 bases). This CDR3 contains 14 residues. Per the germline V gene, CDR1 is MNHEY and CDR2 is SVGAGI. V dropped 7 bases and J dropped 4 bases, with 16 bases sitting between them. CDR3 sequence reads: CASTQGTLGTEAFF. CDR3 nucleotides: TGTGCCAGCACTCAAGGGACTCTGGGCACTGAAGCTTTCTTT.

The chain is built from TRBV28 and TRBJ1-5; D might be TRBD1 (5 bases). The CDR3 length is 14 residues. Germline V CDR1 and CDR2: MDHEN, SYDVKM. V was pared by 2 bases and J by 6 bases, with 11 bases between. The CDR3 region has the DNA TGTGCCAGCAGTTTAGGGGGGGTAGCTCAGCCCCAGCATTTT. Encoded protein: CASSLGGVAQPQHF. Full variable domain (outside the CDR3, taken from reference TRBV28 and TRBJ1-5): DVKVTQSSRYLVKRTGEKVFLECVQDMDHENMFWYRQDPGLGLRLIYFSYDVKMKEKGDIPEGYSVSREKKERFSLILESASTNQTSMYLCASSLGGVAQPQHFGDGTRLSIL.

J is TRBJ2-7 and V is TRBV2; 8 bases are shared with TRBD1. Germline-derived CDR1 and CDR2 are SNHLY and FYNNEI. After removal of 9 bases from V and 6 bases from J, the junction contained 7 bases not matched to a gene. The CDR3 contains 12 residues. The CDR3 DNA reads TGTGCCAGGACCGGACAGGGTCGCGAGCAGTACTTC. Translation gives CARTGQGREQYF.

The chain has TRBV5-6 and TRBJ2-4; D remains ambiguous. V dropped 3 bases and J dropped 0 bases, with 7 bases sitting between them. This CDR3 is 14 amino acids long. Germline V lookup: CDR1 SGHDT, CDR2 YYEEEE. The CDR3 spells CASSYAIAKNIQYF. The DNA of the CDR3 is TGTGCCAGCAGCTACGCGATAGCCAAAAACATTCAGTACTTC.

The CDR3 region is CASLSRGVSMNTEAFF. The CDR3 coding sequence is TGTGCCAGCCTGAGCAGGGGGGTTAGCATGAACACTGAAGCTTTCTTT. The chain employs TRBV6-6 and TRBJ1-1, with 7 bases fitting TRBD1. The junction had 12 bases not matched to a gene; V was cut back by 8 bases and J by 0 bases. This CDR3 has 16 amino acids. Germline-derived CDR1 and CDR2 are MNHNY and SVGAGI (reference sequence).

This clone came up once. The genes are TRBV2 and TRBJ1-6, with a weak D call TRBD1 (5 bases). V dropped 5 bases and J dropped 7 bases, with 12 bases sitting between them. The germline V gene encodes CDR1 SNHLY and CDR2 FYNNEI. The CDR3 sequence is 14 residues long. CDR3 sequence reads: CASSTDSVNSPLHF. CDR3 DNA sequence: TGTGCCAGCAGTACCGACAGTGTCAATTCACCCCTCCACTTT.

The chain recombines TRBV11-1 with TRBJ1-6, with TRBD1 matching 7 bases. Germline loops: CDR1 SGHAT, CDR2 FQDESV (reference sequence). This CDR3 is 16 amino acids long. V lost 4 bases and J lost 3; bases outside the gene matches: 6. The CDR3 DNA is TGTGCCAGCAGCTCCTCCGGGACAGTCTATAATTCACCCCTCCACTTT. Protein product: CASSSSGTVYNSPLHF.

This clone was recorded once. The chain is built from TRBV11-2 and TRBJ1-3; D gene ambiguous. Trimming pared 1 base from V and 1 base from J, leaving 5 bases between. The CDR3 consists of 14 residues. Germline V CDR1 and CDR2: SGHAT, FQNNGV. The CDR3 sequence is CASSLGRSGNTIYF. CDR3 in DNA: TGTGCCAGCAGCTTAGGGAGGTCTGGAAACACCATATATTTT.

A remark on this clone: A read error may produce the germline difference seen at one junction end. V is TRBV6-2 or TRBV6-3 and J is TRBJ1-5; 7 bases fit TRBD1. This CDR3 comprises 16 residues. Germline CDR1 reads MNHEY; CDR2 reads SVGEGT. This CDR3 reads CASSFPGGKSSQPQHF. CDR3 DNA sequence: TGTGCCAGCAGTTTTCCAGGGGGGAAAAGCAGTCAGCCCCAGCATTTT.

The chain combines TRBV21-1 with TRBJ2-2; TRBD2 is taken as the D call from the table, unchecked against the DNA. TRBV21-1 is an annotated pseudogene. The CDR3 covers 22 residues. The CDR3 loop is CASSAQAQGSLTSGGQTGELFF. CDR3 nucleotides: TGTGCCAGCAGCGCCCAGGCACAGGGTTCATTGACTAGCGGGGGGCAAACCGGGGAGCTGTTTTTT.

This chain links TRBV2 with TRBJ2-2; 9 bases fit TRBD1. This CDR3 region has 15 residues. V dropped 6 bases and J dropped 5; count of bases not matched to a gene: 7. The germline V gene encodes CDR1 SNHLY and CDR2 FYNNEI. CDR3 sequence: CASSQDRGSTGELFF. The CDR3 DNA reads TGTGCCAGCAGCCAAGACAGGGGGTCTACCGGGGAGCTGTTTTTT.

The chain is built from TRBV18 and TRBJ1-1; 8 nucleotides line up with TRBD1. Trimming at V came to 6 bases and at J to 2 bases, leaving 5 bases not matched to a gene. This CDR3 is 14 amino acids long. Germline CDR1 reads KGHSH; CDR2 reads LQKENI. This CDR3 is CASSLQGANTEAFF. DNA of the CDR3: TGTGCCAGCTCGCTTCAGGGGGCCAACACTGAAGCTTTCTTT.

The CDR3 region is CASSQTPLGQFF. The DNA for the CDR3 is TGTGCCAGCAGCCAAACACCCCTAGGGCAGTTCTTC. This chain joins TRBV4-2 and TRBJ2-1; D remains ambiguous. V was cut by 2 bases and J by 12 bases, with 11 bases left in between. The CDR3 totals 12 residues. Per the germline V gene, CDR1 is LGHNA and CDR2 is YNFKEQ.

The rearrangement joins TRBV11-2 to TRBJ2-7, with a weak D call TRBD1 (5 bases). Germline loops: CDR1 SGHAT, CDR2 FQNNGV. V lost 5 bases, J lost 4 bases, and 24 bases lay in between. This CDR3 is 17 amino acids long. CDR3 sequence reads: CASSRVRSWAGKYEQYF. CDR3 in DNA: TGTGCCAGCAGCCGGGTTCGGTCGTGGGCAGGGAAATACGAGCAGTACTTC.

The chain combines TRBV6-5 with TRBJ2-4, with 7 bases lining up with TRBD2. The length of the CDR3 is 15 residues. Trimming at V came to 0 bases and at J to 8 bases, leaving 7 bases not matched to a gene. The V gene's germline CDR1 is MNHEY and CDR2 SVGAGI. The DNA for the CDR3 is TGTGCCAGCAGTTACTCGCCTAGCGGAGGAGACATTCAGTACTTC. It specifies CASSYSPSGGDIQYF.

CDR3 loop: CASSGQLSTNEKLFF. The CDR3 region has the DNA TGTGCCAGCAGTGGACAGCTCTCAACTAATGAAAAACTGTTTTTT. The chain has TRBV2 and TRBJ1-4; perhaps TRBD1 as D (5 bases). Germline loops: CDR1 SNHLY, CDR2 FYNNEI. Trimming pared 4 bases from V and 0 bases from J, leaving 9 bases between. This CDR3 has 15 residues.